The subject of this entry is one TCR beta chain. Authors' methods: Amplification from reference gene primers served as the basis for estimated nucleated cell counts. Generated by immunoSEQ multiplex PCR, the TCRdb table keeps only in-frame clones and is missing some. V and J calls plus clone size are reproduced from that table; the DNA served to infer D and trimming. This table has 310,000 or so clones, 87% appearing once. The CDR3 runs to 12 residues. V lost 5 bases and J 8 bases, leaving 12 bases between the germline ends. Seattle-derived patients entered the study during active infection and were followed longitudinally. This entry belongs to a study of blood T cell repertoires in COVID-19. At the level of the study: COVID-19 samples, acute and convalescent, were from the United States, Italy and Spain. T cells, B-cell-depleted T cells, or PBMCs provided the cDNA or gDNA that served as material.

V usage is TRBV12-3 or TRBV12-4 and J usage is TRBJ1-2; D unclear. This clonotype was obtained from a young man with COVID-19, enrolled during active disease. Material: peripheral blood. CDR3 in DNA: TGTGCCAGCAGTGCCCAGACAACGGGCTACACCTTC. It is translated as CASSAQTTGYTF.